The 30 T cell receptor beta chains listed next were all sequenced from one sample in a study of cytomegalovirus exposure and HLA in healthy donors. Libraries were prepared by immunoSEQ multiplex PCR; TCRdb keeps only in-frame clonotypes and omits some of them. Of roughly 230,000 clones listed, 90% are singletons. Sequencing was performed on PBMCs. The receptor set was obtained from a woman in her twenties or thirties in good health and CMV-seronegative.

The J gene is TRBJ2-1, the V gene TRBV27; 8 bases are a match to TRBD2. Germline CDR1 MNHEY, CDR2 SMNVEV (reference sequence). The CDR3 runs to 17 residues. V gave up 6 bases and J gave up 0 bases; unmatched junction bases: 10. CDR3 DNA: TGTGCCAGCAGACCGCCGTCACTAGCGGACTCCTACAATGAGCAGTTCTTC. Translation gives CASRPPSLADSYNEQFF.

This rearrangement joins TRBV29-1 to TRBJ2-4; 10 nucleotides align to TRBD2. This CDR3 has 12 residues. V was pared by 7 bases and J by 8 bases, with 5 bases of the junction left unmatched. The V gene's germline CDR1 is SQVTM and CDR2 ANQGSEA. CDR3 residues: CSALAGEDIQYF. The CDR3 DNA reads as TGCAGCGCCCTAGCGGGAGAAGACATTCAGTACTTC.

The V and J genes are TRBV9 and TRBJ2-7; 10 bases map to TRBD2. V was pared by 3 bases and J by 2 bases, with 8 bases of the junction left unmatched. This CDR3 has 16 amino acids. Germline CDR1 and CDR2: SGDLS and YYNGEE. The CDR3 protein is CASSGHGTSDPYEQYF. The CDR3 DNA follows: TGTGCCAGCAGCGGACACGGGACTAGCGATCCCTACGAGCAGTACTTC.

The CDR3 DNA sequence: TGCAGCGTTGTACTAGCGGGTCCAAGCTCCTACGAGCAGTACTTC. It yields the protein CSVVLAGPSSYEQYF. The rearrangement uses TRBV29-1 and TRBJ2-7; 9 bases are a match to TRBD2. Germline CDR1 reads SQVTM; CDR2 reads ANQGSEA. This CDR3 has 15 residues. Trimming at V came to 4 bases and at J to 0 bases, leaving 7 bases not matched to a gene.

J is TRBJ2-3 and V is TRBV27; possibly TRBD2 for D (6 bases). The CDR3 sequence is 13 residues long. With 5 bases removed from V and 11 bases from J, the gap between germline ends came to 17 bases. The germline gives CDR1 MNHEY, CDR2 SMNVEV (reference sequence). As DNA, the CDR3 is TGTGCCAGCAGTAGAGCTGGGGGGAGGAAGCAGTATTTT. It yields the protein CASSRAGGRKQYF.

The chain has TRBV6-4 and TRBJ2-1, with 9 bases matching TRBD1. With V trimmed by 4 bases and J by 2 bases, 3 bases remained unmatched. The CDR3 is made up of 15 amino acids. The germline V gene encodes CDR1 MRHNA and CDR2 SNTAGT. CDR3 residues: CASSGGTGTYNEQFF. In nucleotides, the CDR3 is TGTGCCAGCAGTGGCGGGACAGGGACCTACAATGAGCAGTTCTTC.

This chain joins TRBV19 and TRBJ1-4; D is uncertain. Germline V gene sequence: CDR1 LNHDA, CDR2 SQIVND (reference sequence). V dropped 3 bases and J dropped 3 bases, with 5 bases sitting between them. This CDR3 has 13 amino acids. The chain's CDR3 is CASSILANEKLFF. The DNA for the CDR3 is TGTGCCAGTAGTATTCTGGCTAATGAAAAACTGTTTTTT. The variable domain in full, with the rest retrieved from reference TRBV19 and TRBJ1-4, is DGGITQSPKYLFRKEGQNVTLSCEQNLNHDAMYWYRQDPGQGLRLIYYSQIVNDFQKGDIAEGYSVSREKKESFPLTVTSAQKNPTAFYLCASSILANEKLFFGSGTQLSVL.

J is TRBJ2-7 and V is TRBV19, with TRBD1 identical over 9 bases. The CDR3 is 13 residues long. Germline CDR1 LNHDA, CDR2 SQIVND (reference sequence). V shed 5 bases and J 5 bases; nucleotides not matched to a gene: 4. The DNA of the CDR3 is TGTGCCAGTAGTGGCACAGGGGGCCACGAGCAGTACTTC. It translates to CASSGTGGHEQYF.

This chain links TRBV29-1 with TRBJ1-1; D is perhaps TRBD1 (6 bases). V was pared by 7 bases and J by 1 base, with 13 bases between. This CDR3 contains 13 residues. Per the germline V gene, CDR1 is SQVTM and CDR2 is ANQGSEA. In DNA form, the CDR3 reads TGCAGCGCGGGGGGGCAGGGGAACACTGAAGCTTTCTTT. Its protein is CSAGGQGNTEAFF.

A few counts support this clone. The chain has TRBV10-1 and TRBJ2-7, with 9 bases aligning to TRBD1. Germline V lookup: CDR1 WNHNN, CDR2 SYGVQD (reference sequence). Unmatched junction bases numbered 6, after V lost 4 bases and J lost 5 bases. The CDR3 length is 14 residues. CDR3 protein: CASSAGTGCDEQYF. In DNA, the CDR3 is TGCGCCAGCAGTGCCGGGACAGGGTGCGACGAGCAGTACTTC.

This chain joins TRBV5-1 and TRBJ2-1; 7 bases match TRBD2. Germline-derived CDR1 and CDR2 are SGHRS and YFSETQ. The CDR3 is 17 amino acids. After removal of 4 bases from V and 0 bases from J, the junction contained 10 bases not matched to a gene. This CDR3 is CASSGGLLPASYNEQFF. CDR3 DNA sequence: TGCGCCAGCAGCGGGGGACTACTCCCTGCCTCCTACAATGAGCAGTTCTTC.

This sequence joins TRBV4-1 and TRBJ1-1; 9 nucleotides agree with TRBD1. The CDR3 runs to 19 residues. J lost 5 bases, V lost 2 bases, and 18 bases had no gene match. Germline V gives CDR1 MGHRA, CDR2 YSYEKL. This CDR3 reads CASSQKEHGVDRGYTEAFF. The CDR3 nucleotides read TGCGCCAGCAGCCAAAAAGAGCACGGGGTGGACAGGGGCTATACTGAAGCTTTCTTT.

This chain uses TRBV15 with TRBJ2-2; 7 bases match TRBD2. The length of the CDR3 is 16 residues. V gave up 4 bases and J gave up 7 bases; unmatched junction bases: 12. Per the germline V gene, CDR1 is LNHNV and CDR2 is YYDKDF (reference sequence). The chain's CDR3 is CATSTVREVGGGELFF. The DNA for the CDR3 is TGTGCCACCAGCACCGTCCGGGAGGTTGGTGGCGGGGAGCTGTTTTTT.

The J gene is TRBJ2-3, the V gene TRBV30; 7 nucleotides match TRBD1. Germline V gene data show CDR1 as GTSNPN and CDR2 as SVGIG (reference sequence). V shed 3 bases and J 1 base; nucleotides not matched to a gene: 10. CDR3 size: 16 residues. The CDR3, as DNA: TGTGCCTGGAGCAAGGGGGCAGGGACAGGCACAGATACGCAGTATTTT. Its translation: CAWSKGAGTGTDTQYF. Filled out from reference TRBV30 and TRBJ2-3, the complete variable domain reads SQTIHQWPATLVQPVGSPLSLECTVEGTSNPNLYWYRQAAGRGLQLLFYSVGIGQISSEVPQNLSASRPQDRQFILSSKKLLLSDSGFYLCAWSKGAGTGTDTQYFGPGTRLTVL.

In its sample, this clone was seen once. This chain links TRBV28 with TRBJ2-7; D not certain. Germline V gene lookup returns CDR1 MDHEN and CDR2 SYDVKM. Trimming shortened V by 3 bases and J by 3 bases, and 24 bases separated the two germline ends. The CDR3 spans 18 residues. This CDR3 reads CASSLGNLLGWGYYEQYF. CDR3 bases: TGTGCCAGCAGTTTGGGGAATCTGTTGGGATGGGGTTACTACGAGCAGTACTTC.

The chain is built from TRBV19 and TRBJ2-4; D perhaps matches TRBD1 (6 bases). The V and J ends lost 6 bases and 4 bases respectively, with 13 bases between them. This CDR3 comprises 14 residues. Germline CDR1 and CDR2: LNHDA and SQIVND (reference sequence). CDR3 amino acids: CASSEDRRKNIQYF. As DNA, the CDR3 is TGTGCCAGTAGCGAAGACAGGAGAAAAAACATTCAGTACTTC.

This clone was detected once. The rearrangement links TRBV29-1 to TRBJ2-1; TRBD1 agrees at 8 bases. With V trimmed by 6 bases and J by 10 bases, 8 bases remained unmatched. Germline V gene data show CDR1 as SQVTM and CDR2 as ANQGSEA. This CDR3 is 12 amino acids long. This CDR3 is CSVRRGDREQFF. The DNA of the CDR3 is TGCAGCGTCAGGAGGGGGGACAGGGAGCAGTTCTTC.

This chain joins TRBV7-6 and TRBJ2-7; D unclear. CDR3 length equals 15 residues. The V gene's germline CDR1 is SGHVS and CDR2 FNYEAQ. The V gene lost 5 bases and the J gene lost 1 base, with 15 bases spanning the gap. The CDR3 protein is CASSQLRGPSYEQYF. In nucleotides, the CDR3 is TGTGCCAGCAGCCAACTAAGAGGTCCATCCTACGAGCAGTACTTC. Full variable domain (missing parts from reference TRBV7-6 and TRBJ2-7): GAGVSQSPRYKVTKRGQDVALRCDPISGHVSLYWYRQALGQGPEFLTYFNYEAQQDKSGLPNDRFSAERPEGSISTLTIQRTEQRDSAMYRCASSQLRGPSYEQYFGPGTRLTVT.

This chain uses TRBV4-1 with TRBJ2-6; TRBD1 might be the D (6 bases). The CDR3 spans 16 residues. Germline V gene sequence: CDR1 MGHRA, CDR2 YSYEKL. V lost 6 bases and J 4 bases, leaving 16 bases between the germline ends. The CDR3 DNA reads as TGCGCCAGCAGTAGAGGGGGTCTCGTCGGGGCCAACGTCCTGACTTTC. Translated, it gives CASSRGGLVGANVLTF.

V is TRBV7-9 and J is TRBJ2-1; 10 positions match TRBD1. This CDR3 spans 16 amino acids. Germline values: CDR1 SEHNR, CDR2 FQNEAQ (reference sequence). J gave up 2 bases and V 4 bases, and 5 bases lay outside the gene matches. This CDR3 reads CASSSGTGVTYNEQFF. Here the CDR3 DNA reads TGTGCCAGCAGCTCAGGGACAGGGGTCACCTACAATGAGCAGTTCTTC. The entire variable domain, with the rest obtained from reference TRBV7-9 and TRBJ2-1, is as follows: DTGVSQNPRHKITKRGQNVTFRCDPISEHNRLYWYRQTLGQGPEFLTYFQNEAQLEKSRLLSDRFSAERPKGSFSTLEIQRTEQGDSAMYLCASSSGTGVTYNEQFFGPGTRLTVL.

The chain carries TRBV29-1 and TRBJ2-2; 15 nucleotides match TRBD2. Germline lookup yields CDR1 SQVTM and CDR2 ANQGSEA. The CDR3 totals 16 residues. The junction had 8 bases not matched to a gene; V was cut back by 7 bases and J by 5 bases. This CDR3 reads CSGWTSGRAGTGELFF. Here the CDR3 DNA reads TGCAGCGGATGGACTAGCGGGAGGGCCGGAACCGGGGAGCTGTTTTTT.

This clone has a single count. J is TRBJ2-7 and V is TRBV7-6; 9 bases agree with TRBD1. V shed 5 bases and J 2 bases; nucleotides not matched to a gene: 7. CDR3 length: 15 amino acids. Germline V gene lookup returns CDR1 SGHVS and CDR2 FNYEAQ. The CDR3 DNA is TGTGCCAGCAGCAGAGGGACAGGGACGGCCTACGAGCAGTACTTC. Residues: CASSRGTGTAYEQYF.

The chain has TRBV9 and TRBJ2-5; no firm D call. The V and J ends lost 0 bases and 2 bases respectively, with 14 bases between them. From germline, CDR1 is SGDLS and CDR2 YYNGEE. This CDR3 region has 16 residues. This CDR3 is CASSVEPRWSQETQYF. CDR3 nucleotide sequence: TGTGCCAGCAGCGTAGAGCCCCGGTGGAGTCAAGAGACCCAGTACTTC. The full variable domain, completed using reference TRBV9 and TRBJ2-5, is DSGVTQTPKHLITATGQRVTLRCSPRSGDLSVYWYQQSLDQGLQFLIQYYNGEERAKGNILERFSAQQFPDLHSELNLSSLELGDSALYFCASSVEPRWSQETQYFGPGTRLLVL.

The chain combines TRBV7-8 with TRBJ2-7, with 10 bases identical to TRBD2. CDR3 length: 15 residues. CDR1 and CDR2 (germline): SGHVS, FQNEAQ. Losses at the gene ends were 6 bases for V and 0 bases for J; bases not matched to a gene: 5. CDR3 DNA sequence: TGTGCCAGCAGACCTCTAGCGGGAGTCTCCTACGAGCAGTACTTC. Its protein is CASRPLAGVSYEQYF.

CDR3 DNA sequence: TGTGCCAGCAGGGACGGGACAGGGTGGGGGAATGAGCAGTTCTTC. Its protein is CASRDGTGWGNEQFF. This chain connects TRBV6-5 to TRBJ2-1; 9 nucleotides align to TRBD1. After removal of 6 bases from V and 7 bases from J, the junction contained 10 bases not matched to a gene. CDR3 length equals 15 residues. The germline V gene has CDR1 MNHEY and CDR2 SVGAGI.

The rearrangement uses TRBV11-2 and TRBJ2-7, with TRBD2 matching 15 bases. From germline, CDR1 is SGHAT and CDR2 FQNNGV. CDR3 length: 17 amino acids. Losses at the gene ends were 5 bases for V and 4 bases for J; bases not matched to a gene: 9. CDR3 DNA sequence: TGTGCCAGCAGCCCACCACGGGGGACTAGCGGGAGGTACGAGCAGTACTTC. This codes for CASSPPRGTSGRYEQYF.

This chain links TRBV11-3 with TRBJ2-2, with 7 bases aligning to TRBD2. V was pared by 4 bases and J by 4 bases, with 6 bases of the junction left unmatched. The CDR3 extends over 15 amino acids. In germline, CDR1 is SGHNT, CDR2 YENEEA. CDR3 DNA: TGTGCCAGCAGCTCCCCGGGGGGACCCACCGGGGAGCTGTTTTTT. It specifies CASSSPGGPTGELFF.

The V gene is TRBV19, the J gene TRBJ2-7; possible D gene TRBD2, 6 bases. Germline values: CDR1 LNHDA, CDR2 SQIVND (reference sequence). Trimming removed 1 base at V and 2 bases at J, with 12 bases between. The CDR3 is 15 amino acids. CDR3 bases: TGTGCCAGTAGTATAGGTCTCGGGGGAGCCTACGAGCAGTACTTC. This translates into CASSIGLGGAYEQYF.

This rearrangement joins TRBV11-2 to TRBJ2-2; 11 positions agree with TRBD1. The CDR3 is 18 amino acids. Germline V gene sequence: CDR1 SGHAT, CDR2 FQNNGV. J lost 4 bases, V lost 1 base, and 8 bases had no gene match. The CDR3 DNA follows: TGTGCCAGCAGCTTAGGGTCCGGGACAGGGGGTAGCACCGGGGAGCTGTTTTTT. Translated, it gives CASSLGSGTGGSTGELFF.

This chain links TRBV11-3 with TRBJ2-7; D is perhaps TRBD2 (5 bases). The CDR3 runs 14 residues. Germline CDR1 reads SGHNT; CDR2 reads YENEEA. V lost 5 bases and J 3 bases, leaving 14 bases between the germline ends. The CDR3 nucleotides read TGTGCCAGCAGCCCGGGGTCTCGTGTCTACGAGCAGTACTTC. As protein: CASSPGSRVYEQYF.